The subject of this entry is one TCR beta chain. J gave up 5 bases and V 5 bases, and 8 bases lay outside the gene matches. The length of the CDR3 is 14 residues. Germline V gene data show CDR1 as ENHRY and CDR2 as SYGVKD. Produced via immunoSEQ multiplex PCR; TCRdb's table is partial and in-frame only. The table lists some 360,000 clones, around nine tenths of them singletons. The data are from a study of blood T cell repertoires in COVID-19. On the study more broadly: Both acute and convalescent COVID-19 samples were obtained from the United States, Italy and Spain.

The chain carries TRBV10-3 and TRBJ1-1; 7 bases agree with TRBD1. The sequence derives from a woman aged 25 to 39 who had been exposed to COVID-19. Sequenced sample: PBMCs or T cells enriched from blood (not recorded which). In DNA form, the CDR3 reads TGTGCCATCAGTCTAGGGGGCTTCGGTACTGAAGCTTTCTTT. Its translation: CAISLGGFGTEAFF.